These 3 T cell receptor beta chains were sequenced from one sample in a study of shared clonotypes between healthy human individuals. The naive CD8 population came from CD45RO-negative cells selected for CCR7, without terminally differentiated effector memory CD45RA+ cells. Profiled with immunoSEQ multiplex PCR; TCRdb holds only in-frame clones, not every one. The table records hundreds of thousands of clones, 95% to 96% of them present only once. The source material was naive CD8+ T cells sorted from blood. These receptors came from a woman younger than 45 in good health.

V is TRBV14 and J is TRBJ2-1; D remains ambiguous. Between the trimmed V and J ends, which lost 3 bases and 7 bases, there was a span of 4 bases. CDR3 length equals 11 residues. CDR1 is SGHDN, CDR2 FVKESK, per germline. CDR3 DNA: TGTGCCAGCAGCCATTGGAATGAGCAGTTCTTC. Translated, it gives CASSHWNEQFF. Combining the CDR3 with reference TRBV14 and TRBJ2-1 gives the whole variable domain EAGVTQFPSHSVIEKGQTVTLRCDPISGHDNLYWYRRVMGKEIKFLLHFVKESKQDESGMPNNRFLAERTGGTYSTLKVQPAELEDSGVYFCASSHWNEQFFGPGTRLTVL.

The V call is TRBV11-2, the J call TRBJ2-2; a possible D gene is TRBD2 (5 bases). The CDR3 consists of 18 residues. Germline CDR1 is SGHAT and CDR2 is FQNNGV. Trimming pared 5 bases from V and 0 bases from J, leaving 19 bases between. DNA of the CDR3: TGTGCCAGCAGCCCTAGCTATGCAGAGACCCCGAACACCGGGGAGCTGTTTTTT. Its translation is CASSPSYAETPNTGELFF. Full variable domain (rest looked up from reference TRBV11-2 and TRBJ2-2): EAGVAQSPRYKIIEKRQSVAFWCNPISGHATLYWYQQILGQGPKLLIQFQNNGVVDDSQLPKDRFSAERLKGVDSTLKIQPAKLEDSAVYLCASSPSYAETPNTGELFFGEGSRLTVL.

The V and J genes are TRBV27 and TRBJ1-1; tentatively, D is TRBD1 (5 bases). The V gene's germline CDR1 is MNHEY and CDR2 SMNVEV (reference sequence). Trimming cost V 3 bases and J 3 bases, with 8 bases left between them. The CDR3 length is 13 residues. The CDR3 sequence is CASSLQGYTEAFF. CDR3 sequence (DNA): TGTGCCAGCAGTTTGCAGGGATACACTGAAGCTTTCTTT.